This TCR beta chain is from a study of tumor-infiltrating lymphocytes in primary liver carcinoma. For each extraction, RNA and DNA were obtained together from 20-30 mg of unsorted bulk tissue. Primary liver carcinoma, confirmed by histopathology, was surgically resected. Production of TCR beta cDNA used around 500 ng total RNA together with a constant-region primer. Modified slightly, ARM-PCR produced TCR beta libraries over three nested multiplex PCR rounds. The opening two PCR rounds, about 10 cycles each, paired TRBV1-TRBV30 forward primers with a C-beta reverse primer. TCRdb re-called the multiplex PCR reads with MiXCR, one entry per CDR3 protein. The table has 40,000 to 55,000 distinct CDR3 sequences, 71% seen once. Study outcomes and limitations: Only about 8-24% of top clones showed up in all five tumor regions. Lesser overlap characterized tumor-adjacent and tumor-blood pairs relative to tumor region pairs.

Turning to this clonotype: The antigen remains undetermined.

CDR1 MNHNS and CDR2 SASEGT come from the germline V gene. The CDR3 covers 15 residues. Trimming removed 10 bases from V and 7 bases from J; junction bases left unmatched: 14. The genes are TRBV6-1 and TRBJ2-7; 12 bases line up with TRBD2. The sequenced sample was liver tumor tissue from sampling region 5. Specified subset: tumor region T5, tumor centre. The origin of this receptor is a man aged 40-50 years with primary liver carcinoma and hepatitis B virus infection. CDR3 region: CANNEAASGRGEQYF. The CDR3 DNA reads TGTGCCAACAATGAAGCGGCTAGCGGGAGGGGGGAGCAGTACTTC.